One sample yielded the 21 T cell receptor beta chains listed below, sequenced in a study of T cell responses to AZD1222 COVID-19 vaccine. TCRdb's table, derived via immunoSEQ multiplex PCR, lists solely in-frame clones and lacks some. The data hold 150,000 or so clones, with about 92% observed a single time. The specimen comprised peripheral blood, sampled on day 0 of AZD1222 vaccination. The receptor source for this set is an adult in good health.

The rearrangement uses TRBV6-2 or TRBV6-3 and TRBJ2-5; D unresolved. From germline, CDR1 is MNHEY and CDR2 SVGEGT. V was trimmed by 2 bases and J by 2 bases, leaving 6 bases between them. The CDR3 runs to 13 residues. The CDR3 DNA reads as TGTGCCAGCAGTTACACAGAACAAGAGACCCAGTACTTC. Protein product: CASSYTEQETQYF.

This clone came up once. V and J are TRBV11-2 and TRBJ2-1; D is undetermined. CDR3 length: 13 amino acids. Germline loops: CDR1 SGHAT, CDR2 FQNNGV. V dropped 1 base and J dropped 9 bases, with 10 bases sitting between them. DNA for the CDR3: TGTGCCAGCAGCTTAGGGATGGTTGGTGAGCAGTTCTTC. This gives the protein CASSLGMVGEQFF. Looking up the rest from reference TRBV11-2 and TRBJ2-1 gives the full variable domain: EAGVAQSPRYKIIEKRQSVAFWCNPISGHATLYWYQQILGQGPKLLIQFQNNGVVDDSQLPKDRFSAERLKGVDSTLKIQPAKLEDSAVYLCASSLGMVGEQFFGPGTRLTVL.

The chain combines TRBV9 with TRBJ2-7; 7 positions match TRBD1. Germline lookup yields CDR1 SGDLS and CDR2 YYNGEE. The CDR3 has 15 residues. The V gene end was trimmed by 0 bases and the J gene end by 3 bases; junction bases not matched to a gene: 6. The CDR3 DNA is TGTGCCAGCAGCGTAGACGCAGGGGGTCGCTACGAGCAGTACTTC. Translation: CASSVDAGGRYEQYF.

The chain employs TRBV5-1 and TRBJ1-1; 7 bases map to TRBD1. V was clipped by 4 bases and J by 6 bases; unmatched bases: 3. The CDR3 sequence is 12 residues long. CDR1 and CDR2 from the germline V gene are SGHRS and YFSETQ. The CDR3 DNA sequence: TGCGCCAGCAGCGCGACAGGGTCTGAAGCTTTCTTT. As protein: CASSATGSEAFF.

The chain is built from TRBV5-6 and TRBJ1-4; no clear D. Trimming left V 1 base short and J 0 bases short, with 16 bases between. The CDR3 sequence is 18 residues long. The V gene's germline CDR1 is SGHDT and CDR2 YYEEEE. CDR3 in amino acids: CASSLFPEKIATNEKLFF. CDR3 DNA sequence: TGTGCCAGCAGCTTGTTTCCTGAGAAAATTGCAACTAATGAAAAACTGTTTTTT.

The genes are TRBV10-3 and TRBJ1-2; D perhaps matches TRBD1 (6 bases). Germline CDR1 and CDR2: ENHRY and SYGVKD. The CDR3 length is 14 residues. The V and J ends lost 5 bases and 2 bases respectively, with 12 bases between them. This chain's CDR3 is CAISPNQGNYGYTF. The DNA of the CDR3 is TGTGCCATCAGTCCCAATCAGGGGAACTATGGCTACACCTTC.

The genes are TRBV5-6 and TRBJ1-1; D is unresolved. Germline lookup yields CDR1 SGHDT and CDR2 YYEEEE. V lost 0 bases and J 11 bases, leaving 17 bases between the germline ends. This CDR3 comprises 14 residues. The DNA of the CDR3 is TGTGCCAGCAGCTTGGGGGTTGATTCTGGAGGGGCTTTCTTT. This encodes CASSLGVDSGGAFF.

The chain is built from TRBV2 and TRBJ2-5; 15 bases align to TRBD2. J gave up 4 bases and V 4 bases, and 4 bases lay outside the gene matches. The CDR3 totals 16 residues. Germline lookup yields CDR1 SNHLY and CDR2 FYNNEI. The CDR3, as DNA: TGTGCCAGCAGTGGAGGACTAGCGGGAGGGGGAGAGACCCAGTACTTC. Its protein product is CASSGGLAGGGETQYF.

The chain is built from TRBV2 and TRBJ2-2; D is unresolved. Looked up from germline, CDR1 is SNHLY and CDR2 is FYNNEI. Trimming cost V 7 bases and J 7 bases, with 10 bases left between them. This CDR3 region has 12 residues. CDR3: CASIGQLGELFF. The CDR3 bases are TGTGCCAGCATTGGGCAACTCGGGGAGCTGTTTTTT.

This clone occurred once. The chain recombines TRBV27 with TRBJ2-7; the D gene could be TRBD1 or TRBD2 (6 bases each). In germline, CDR1 is MNHEY, CDR2 SMNVEV (reference sequence). Trimming took off 7 bases at V and 6 bases at J, with 22 bases between the two ends. The CDR3 totals 15 residues. DNA of the CDR3: TGTGCCAGCAACTTTGGGGGGCCTAAGGGTGGCGAGCAGTACTTC. Amino acid sequence: CASNFGGPKGGEQYF.

The CDR3, as DNA: TGTGCCCATAGTACTAGCTCCTACAATGAGCAGTTCTTC. It is translated as CAHSTSSYNEQFF. This chain uses TRBV6-6 with TRBJ2-1, with a tentative D call TRBD2 (5 bases). This CDR3 is 13 amino acids long. CDR1 is MNHNY, CDR2 SVGAGI, per germline (reference sequence). Trimming removed 11 bases at V and 0 bases at J, with 11 bases between.

The chain recombines TRBV5-5 with TRBJ2-3; 10 positions match TRBD2. Per the germline V gene, CDR1 is SGHKS and CDR2 is YYEKEE (reference sequence). The CDR3 sequence is 15 residues long. Trimming cost V 4 bases and J 0 bases; bases outside gene matches: 2. CDR3 in DNA: TGTGCCAGCAGCGTGGGACTAGCGAGCACAGATACGCAGTATTTT. The encoded protein is CASSVGLASTDTQYF.

The chain couples TRBV5-1 to TRBJ1-6; no definite D call. The CDR3 contains 14 residues. The V gene lost 4 bases and the J gene lost 7 bases, with 12 bases spanning the gap. Germline lookup yields CDR1 SGHRS and CDR2 YFSETQ. DNA for the CDR3: TGCGCCAGCAGCCCCCAAATCCAAAATTCACCCCTCCACTTT. Translating it yields CASSPQIQNSPLHF.

The genes are TRBV7-3 and TRBJ2-3; 14 bases match TRBD2. This CDR3 is built from 15 residues. With V trimmed by 5 bases and J by 8 bases, 6 bases remained unmatched. Germline-derived CDR1 and CDR2 are SGHTA and FQGTGA. CDR3 loop: CASSPGLAGGATQYF. CDR3 sequence (DNA): TGTGCCAGCAGCCCCGGACTAGCGGGGGGCGCTACGCAGTATTTT.

The CDR3 loop is CASSVGAQAVQETQYF. The CDR3, as DNA: TGTGCCAGCAGCGTGGGGGCTCAGGCTGTTCAGGAGACCCAGTACTTC. V gene TRBV9 combines with J gene TRBJ2-5; tentative D call: TRBD1 (6 bases). Trimming took 2 bases from V and 5 from J, leaving 19 bases between them. Germline CDR1 and CDR2: SGDLS and YYNGEE. This CDR3 region has 16 residues.

Only one count was recorded for this clone. The CDR3 DNA reads TGCGCCAGCAGCCCGGGGGCCGCCCGGGGTGGCAATCAGCCCCAGCATTTT. This gives the protein CASSPGAARGGNQPQHF. The gene calls are TRBV4-1 and TRBJ1-5; TRBD1 might be the D (6 bases). There are 17 residues in the CDR3. V lost 4 bases and J 2 bases, leaving 18 bases between the germline ends. Germline V lookup: CDR1 MGHRA, CDR2 YSYEKL.

The chain has TRBV3-1 (or the pseudogene TRBV3-2) and TRBJ2-7, with 9 positions matching TRBD2. Per the germline V gene, CDR1 is LGHDT and CDR2 is YNNKEL (reference sequence). V shed 4 bases, J shed 6 bases, and the junction held 13 bases outside the gene matches. The CDR3 runs to 16 residues. The CDR3 region has the DNA TGTGCCAGCAGCCCCTTAAGCCGCGGGAGGGCCGGCGAGCAGTACTTC. Translating gives CASSPLSRGRAGEQYF.

This chain uses TRBV2 with TRBJ1-1; no definite D call. Germline assignment: CDR1 SNHLY and CDR2 FYNNEI. The CDR3 extends over 12 amino acids. The V end lost 8 bases, the J end lost 5 bases, and 12 bases lay between the germline ends. The DNA for the CDR3 is TGTGCCAGCCTTCTGGTGTTGACTGAAGCTTTCTTT. Translated, it gives CASLLVLTEAFF.

This chain uses TRBV18 with TRBJ2-6; D might be TRBD2 (5 bases). The CDR3 runs 16 residues. Trimming took off 4 bases at V and 0 bases at J, with 10 bases between the two ends. Germline CDR1 KGHSH, CDR2 LQKENI. The CDR3 loop is CASSRNRDSGANVLTF. The CDR3 region has the DNA TGTGCCAGCTCACGCAATCGGGACTCTGGGGCCAACGTCCTGACTTTC. Full variable domain (remainder filled in from reference TRBV18 and TRBJ2-6): NAGVMQNPRHLVRRRGQEARLRCSPMKGHSHVYWYRQLPEEGLKFMVYLQKENIIDESGMPKERFSAEFPKEGPSILRIQQVVRGDSAAYFCASSRNRDSGANVLTFGAGSRLTVL.

The V call is TRBV4-3, the J call TRBJ1-6; D might be TRBD1 (6 bases). The germline gives CDR1 LGHNA, CDR2 YSLEER. The germline V and J ends were trimmed by 0 bases and 11 bases, with 20 bases remaining between them. The length of the CDR3 is 17 residues. Here the CDR3 reads CASSQDWGQGGAAPLHF. In DNA, the CDR3 is TGCGCCAGCAGCCAAGACTGGGGGCAGGGAGGGGCAGCACCCCTCCACTTT.

This chain connects TRBV7-2 to TRBJ1-2, with D maybe TRBD1 (5 bases). V lost 4 bases to trimming and J lost 5 bases, with 17 bases between them. The CDR3 is 15 residues long. Germline values: CDR1 SGHTA, CDR2 FQGNSA. The CDR3 protein is CASSSSGQVLYGYTF. The CDR3 DNA is TGTGCCAGCAGCTCATCGGGGCAGGTCCTGTATGGCTACACCTTC.